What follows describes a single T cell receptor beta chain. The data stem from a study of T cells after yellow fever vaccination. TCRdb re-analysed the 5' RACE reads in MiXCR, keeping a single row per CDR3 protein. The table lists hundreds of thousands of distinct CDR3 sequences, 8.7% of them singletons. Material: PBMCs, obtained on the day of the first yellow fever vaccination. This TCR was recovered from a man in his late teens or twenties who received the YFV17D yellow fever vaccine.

CDR3 in DNA: TGTGCCAGCAGCTTAGTTTCCTCTGGGGCCAACGTCCTGACTTTC. Translated: CASSLVSSGANVLTF. This chain links TRBV7-2 with TRBJ2-6; D call uncertain. Per germline, CDR1 SGHTA and CDR2 FQGNSA. Between the trimmed V and J ends, which lost 1 base and 0 bases, there was a span of 4 bases. The CDR3 is made up of 15 amino acids.